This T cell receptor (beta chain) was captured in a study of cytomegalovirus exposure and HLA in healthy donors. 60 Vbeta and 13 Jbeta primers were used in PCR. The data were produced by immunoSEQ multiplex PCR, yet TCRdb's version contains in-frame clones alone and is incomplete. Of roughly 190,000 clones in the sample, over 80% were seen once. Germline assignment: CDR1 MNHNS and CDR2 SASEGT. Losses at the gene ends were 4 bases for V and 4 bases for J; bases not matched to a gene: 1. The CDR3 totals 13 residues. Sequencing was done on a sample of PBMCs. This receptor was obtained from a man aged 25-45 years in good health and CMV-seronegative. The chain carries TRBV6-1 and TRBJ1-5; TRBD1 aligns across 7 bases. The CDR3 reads CASSVTGNQPQHF. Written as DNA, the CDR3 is TGTGCCAGCAGTGTGACAGGGAATCAGCCCCAGCATTTT.